This TCR beta chain was captured in a study of blood T cell repertoires in COVID-19. Clones were sequenced by immunoSEQ multiplex PCR, and TCRdb holds only the in-frame ones, with some missing. The sample lists about 150,000 clones; about 90% were seen once. This CDR3 comprises 16 residues. CDR1 LGHDT and CDR2 YNNKEL come from the germline V gene (reference sequence). V shed 4 bases and J shed 0 bases, with 15 bases lying between them. Source material: peripheral blood. This chain uses TRBV3-1 (or the pseudogene TRBV3-2) with TRBJ2-5; possibly TRBD1 for D (6 bases). This clonotype was obtained from a man at least 80 years old with acute or convalescent COVID-19. The CDR3 coding sequence is TGTGCCAGCAGCCTACAGACAGGCCGCTACCAAGAGACCCAGTACTTC. Its protein product is CASSLQTGRYQETQYF.